This is a list of T cell receptor beta chains from one sample in a study of neurological immune-mediated disorders. TCRdb reprocessed the 5' RACE reads via MiXCR and lists one record per CDR3 protein. In the table there are around 42,000 distinct CDR3 sequences, roughly 14% of which are singletons. The material sequenced was PBMCs. All receptors come from a young man in good health. CDR3s include the opening cysteine and the closing phenylalanine or tryptophan. D genes are given only for firm matches. Clone size, where shown, is once, few, many, or a class for clones that have expanded.

>TRBV28|many|TRBJ2-1|NA
CASSLNTVSPRFLDEQFF
TGTGCCAGCAGTTTAAATACAGTGTCCCCCCGGTTTTTGGATGAGCAGTTCTTC
>TRBV7-2|many|TRBJ2-2|TRBD2
CASLHGLAGVGELFF
TGTGCCAGCCTCCACGGACTAGCGGGAGTTGGGGAGCTGTTTTTT
>TRBV7-8|many|TRBJ2-7|TRBD1
CASSRNTGVEQYF
TGTGCCAGCAGCAGAAATACAGGGGTTGAGCAGTACTTC
>TRBV10-3|many|TRBJ1-6|NA
CAISDGQNNSPLHF
TGTGCCATCAGTGACGGGCAGAATAATTCACCCCTCCACTTT
>TRBV29-1|NA|TRBJ2-5|NA
CSVRTASEDQYF
TGCAGCGTGAGGACAGCGAGCGAGGACCAGTACTTC
>TRBV7-9|many|TRBJ2-2|NA
CASSPPATGELFF
TGTGCCAGCAGCCCCCCGGCTACCGGGGAGCTGTTTTTT
>TRBV12-3/TRBV12-4|many|TRBJ1-5|NA
CASSDPPDQPQHF
TGTGCCAGCAGCGACCCGCCTGATCAGCCCCAGCATTTT
>TRBV20-1|many|TRBJ1-1|NA
CSALFARREGEAFF
TGCAGTGCCCTATTTGCCAGGAGGGAGGGTGAAGCTTTCTTT
>TRBV28|many|TRBJ2-2|TRBD1
CASSSPRTGIYTGELFF
TGTGCCAGCAGTTCTCCGCGGACAGGAATTTACACCGGGGAGCTGTTTTTT
>TRBV7-2|few|TRBJ2-5|TRBD2
CASSLFITSGSETQYF
TGTGCCAGCAGCTTATTTATCACTAGCGGGAGTGAGACCCAGTACTTC
>TRBV12-3/TRBV12-4|many|TRBJ2-6|NA
CASSLLGWGGDSGANVLTF
TGTGCCAGCAGTTTACTCGGTTGGGGAGGCGACTCTGGGGCCAACGTCCTGACTTTC
>TRBV5-1|many|TRBJ2-7|NA
CASSSQGGIYEQYF
TGCGCCAGCAGCTCACAGGGCGGCATCTACGAGCAGTACTTC
>TRBV10-3|many|TRBJ2-5|TRBD1
CAISGERDRSSQETQYF
TGTGCCATCAGTGGGGAAAGGGACAGGTCTTCCCAAGAGACCCAGTACTTC
>TRBV14|many|TRBJ1-5|NA
CASSRWGGQPQHF
TGTGCCAGCAGCCGATGGGGGGGTCAGCCCCAGCATTTT
>TRBV7-2|many|TRBJ2-1|TRBD1
CASSLDRGQEQFF
TGTGCCAGCAGCTTAGACAGGGGGCAGGAGCAGTTCTTC
>TRBV5-1|many|TRBJ2-1|TRBD2
CASSLASGWLRNEQFF
TGCGCCAGCAGCTTGGCTAGCGGGTGGTTGAGGAATGAGCAGTTCTTC
>TRBV5-5|NA|TRBJ2-6|NA
CASSFWRVPSGANVLTF
TGTGCCAGCAGCTTTTGGAGGGTCCCGTCTGGGGCCAACGTCCTGACTTTC
>TRBV7-3|many|TRBJ2-1|TRBD2
CASSPEASGGGEQFF
TGTGCCAGCAGCCCAGAGGCTAGCGGGGGGGGTGAGCAGTTCTTC
>TRBV5-1|many|TRBJ2-1|TRBD2
CASSLDGLDLGNEQFF
TGCGCCAGCAGCTTGGACGGACTAGACCTGGGCAATGAGCAGTTCTTC
>TRBV5-1|many|TRBJ2-1|NA
CASSLVWTDGSSYNEQFF
TGCGCCAGCAGCTTGGTCTGGACGGACGGTAGCTCCTACAATGAGCAGTTCTTC
>TRBV12-3/TRBV12-4|NA|TRBJ2-6|NA
CASSPPGLFNVLTF
TGTGCCAGCAGCCCACCGGGACTCTTCAACGTCCTGACTTTC
>TRBV28|many|TRBJ2-7|NA
CASSPRGISYEQYF
TGTGCCAGCAGTCCTCGCGGCATCTCCTACGAGCAGTACTTC
>TRBV20-1|NA|TRBJ2-7|NA
CSALLAEAWEQYF
TGCAGTGCTCTTTTAGCGGAGGCGTGGGAGCAGTACTTC
>TRBV7-6|NA|TRBJ1-2|NA
CASSWGDGNYGYTF
TGTGCCAGCAGTTGGGGGGACGGGAACTATGGATACACCTTC
>TRBV19|many|TRBJ2-7|NA
CASRLGYEQYF
TGTGCCAGTAGGCTTGGCTACGAGCAGTACTTC
>TRBV6-4|many|TRBJ2-2|NA
CASSDVPGNTGELFF
TGTGCCAGCAGTGACGTGCCAGGGAACACCGGGGAGCTGTTTTTT
>TRBV28|many|TRBJ2-3|NA
CASSSGSTPDTQYF
TGTGCCAGCAGTTCCGGGTCGACCCCAGATACGCAGTATTTT
>TRBV4-1|NA|TRBJ2-1|TRBD2
CASSQETSGLAYYNEQLF
TGCGCCAGCAGCCAAGAGACATCGGGACTAGCGTACTACAATGAGCAGCTCTTC
>TRBV18|NA|TRBJ2-7|TRBD2
CASSRSGLAGGPGYEQYF
TGTGCCAGCTCCCGGAGTGGACTAGCGGGAGGCCCCGGATACGAGCAGTACTTC
>TRBV11-2|many|TRBJ2-1|NA
CASSPRTSPRNEQFF
TGTGCCAGCAGCCCGCGGACAAGCCCTCGAAATGAGCAGTTCTTC
>TRBV20-1|many|TRBJ2-7|NA
CSASGPLYEQYF
TGCAGTGCTAGCGGCCCCCTTTACGAGCAGTACTTC
>TRBV7-2|many|TRBJ1-5|NA
CASSAVGANQPQHF
TGTGCCAGCAGCGCGGTGGGGGCCAATCAGCCCCAGCATTTT
>TRBV5-1|many|TRBJ2-1|TRBD2
CASSLAGGRAHNEQFF
TGCGCCAGCAGCTTGGCCGGGGGGAGGGCCCACAATGAGCAGTTCTTC
>TRBV3-1|NA|TRBJ2-5|TRBD2
CASSQDNDWRETQYF
TGTGCCAGCAGCCAAGATAATGACTGGCGGGAGACCCAATACTTC
>TRBV6-1|many|TRBJ1-5|NA
CASKGEGGQPQHF
TGTGCCAGCAAGGGGGAGGGGGGCCAGCCCCAGCATTTT
>TRBV12-3/TRBV12-4|many|TRBJ1-5|TRBD1
CASTPQGTGVDQPQHF
TGTGCCAGCACGCCGCAAGGGACAGGGGTTGACCAGCCCCAGCATTTT
>TRBV25-1|NA|TRBJ1-4|NA
CDSSDQPSELFF
TGTGACAGCAGTGATCAACCGAGTGAACTGTTTTTT
>TRBV5-1|many|TRBJ2-3|NA
CASSLSSGTDTQYF
TGCGCCAGCAGCTTATCTAGCGGCACAGATACGCAGTATTTT